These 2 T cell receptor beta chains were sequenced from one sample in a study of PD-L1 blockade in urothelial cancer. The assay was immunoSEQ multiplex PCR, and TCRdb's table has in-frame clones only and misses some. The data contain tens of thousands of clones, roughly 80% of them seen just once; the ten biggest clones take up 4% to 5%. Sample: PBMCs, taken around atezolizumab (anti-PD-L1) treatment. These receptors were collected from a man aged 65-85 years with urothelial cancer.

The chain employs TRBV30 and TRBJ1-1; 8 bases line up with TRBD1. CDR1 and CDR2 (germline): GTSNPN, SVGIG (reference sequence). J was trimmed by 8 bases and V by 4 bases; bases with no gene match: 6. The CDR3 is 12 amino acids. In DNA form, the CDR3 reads TGTGCCTGGAATACAGGGGGAACCGAAGCTTTCTTT. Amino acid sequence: CAWNTGGTEAFF.

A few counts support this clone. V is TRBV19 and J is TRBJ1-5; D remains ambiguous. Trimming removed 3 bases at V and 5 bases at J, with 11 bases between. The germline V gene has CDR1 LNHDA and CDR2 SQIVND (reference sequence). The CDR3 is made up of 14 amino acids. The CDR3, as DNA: TGTGCCAGTAGTATTAATAGGGAGGATCAGCCCCAGCATTTT. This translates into CASSINREDQPQHF.